This entry is about one T cell receptor (beta chain). What it binds is unknown. This entry is derived from a study of shared clonotypes between healthy human individuals. Whole-study findings and limits: Generation probability values for non-shared clonotypes were lower than those for clonotypes shared by all four donors.

For sorted subsets, 150 to 250 ng DNA per replicate equaled approximately 30,000 T cell genomes. Sequencing used immunoSEQ multiplex PCR; TCRdb keeps in-frame clones, though not all of them. The sample lists about 120,000 clones; 68% were seen once. Per the germline V gene, CDR1 is LNHNV and CDR2 is YYDKDF (reference sequence). V lost 1 base, J lost 5 bases, and 10 bases stayed unmatched. This CDR3 contains 18 residues. The TCR sequence derives from a young woman in good health. The sequenced sample was memory CD8+ T cells sorted from blood. Described subset: CD45RO+ cells pooled with CCR7-negative TemRA cells. The chain links TRBV15 to TRBJ2-1; 11 bases map to TRBD2. The CDR3 reads CATSRAGSGRALHNEQFF. Here the CDR3 DNA reads TGTGCCACCAGCAGAGCGGGTAGCGGGAGGGCTCTCCACAATGAGCAGTTCTTC.